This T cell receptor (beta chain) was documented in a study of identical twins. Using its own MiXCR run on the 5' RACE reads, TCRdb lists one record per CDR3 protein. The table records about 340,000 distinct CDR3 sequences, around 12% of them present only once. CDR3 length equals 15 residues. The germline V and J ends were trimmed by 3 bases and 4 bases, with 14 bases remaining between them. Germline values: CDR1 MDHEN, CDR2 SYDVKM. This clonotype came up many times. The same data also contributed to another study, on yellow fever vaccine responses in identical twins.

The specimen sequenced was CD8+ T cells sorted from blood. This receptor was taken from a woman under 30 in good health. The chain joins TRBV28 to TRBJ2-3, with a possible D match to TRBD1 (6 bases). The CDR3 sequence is CASSFLLQGSDTQYF. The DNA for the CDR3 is TGTGCCAGCAGTTTCTTGTTACAGGGCTCAGATACGCAGTATTTT. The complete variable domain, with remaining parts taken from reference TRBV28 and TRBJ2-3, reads DVKVTQSSRYLVKRTGEKVFLECVQDMDHENMFWYRQDPGLGLRLIYFSYDVKMKEKGDIPEGYSVSREKKERFSLILESASTNQTSMYLCASSFLLQGSDTQYFGPGTRLTVL.